Following are 24 T cell receptor beta chains from one sample sequenced in a study of shared clonotypes between healthy human individuals. Here immunoSEQ multiplex PCR was the method, and the copy in TCRdb shows in-frame clones only, minus some. Of 550,000 to 850,000 clones in the sample, over 60% were seen once. The specimen was memory CD4+ T cells sorted from blood. Sample subset: CD45RA-negative fraction. These TCRs come from a woman aged 25 to 39 in good health.

V gene TRBV19 combines with J gene TRBJ1-2; D unclear. Germline V gene data show CDR1 as LNHDA and CDR2 as SQIVND (reference sequence). The CDR3 spans 13 residues. V was cut by 9 bases and J by 1 base, with 12 bases left in between. The CDR3 bases are TGTGCCAGCACCCGTGGGGTTAACTATGGCTACACCTTC. It yields the protein CASTRGVNYGYTF. Based on the CDR3 plus reference TRBV19 and TRBJ1-2, the full variable domain is DGGITQSPKYLFRKEGQNVTLSCEQNLNHDAMYWYRQDPGQGLRLIYYSQIVNDFQKGDIAEGYSVSREKKESFPLTVTSAQKNPTAFYLCASTRGVNYGYTFGSGTRLTVV.

This sequence joins TRBV19 and TRBJ2-5; 9 nucleotides line up with TRBD1. Germline lookup yields CDR1 LNHDA and CDR2 SQIVND (reference sequence). After removal of 6 bases from V and 4 bases from J, the junction contained 12 bases not matched to a gene. The CDR3 loop spans 16 amino acids. CDR3 sequence: CASSATGTGRVETQYF. In DNA, the CDR3 is TGTGCCAGTAGCGCCACAGGGACAGGGCGAGTAGAGACCCAGTACTTC.

On this clone itself: The sample has other DNA sequences that encode this CDR3 too. CDR3 nucleotide sequence: TGTGCCAGCTCACCGCGAGGGAACACTGAAGCTTTCTTT. Its translation is CASSPRGNTEAFF. The chain employs TRBV18 and TRBJ1-1, with D unresolved. The germline gives CDR1 KGHSH, CDR2 LQKENI. CDR3 length: 13 amino acids. V lost 3 bases, J lost 1 base, and 6 bases lay in between.

This sequence joins TRBV4-1 and TRBJ1-1, with 8 nucleotides matching TRBD1. Germline CDR1 reads MGHRA; CDR2 reads YSYEKL. V shed 4 bases and J 2 bases; nucleotides not matched to a gene: 6. CDR3 length equals 15 residues. The CDR3 DNA reads TGCGCCAGCAGCCCCCTGACAGGGGCTAACACTGAAGCTTTCTTT. It translates to CASSPLTGANTEAFF.

The chain uses TRBV2 and TRBJ1-3; D perhaps matches TRBD1 (5 bases). The germline V gene has CDR1 SNHLY and CDR2 FYNNEI. V was shortened by 4 bases and J by 0 bases, with 10 bases between the two germline ends. The CDR3 contains 15 residues. This CDR3 reads CASSASTVSGNTIYF. CDR3 bases: TGTGCCAGCAGTGCCTCGACAGTCTCTGGAAACACCATATATTTT.

The gene calls are TRBV6-6 and TRBJ2-3; TRBD1 aligns across 8 bases. There are 14 residues in the CDR3. CDR1 and CDR2 (germline): MNHNY, SVGAGI (reference sequence). Germline trimming cut 5 bases from V and 3 bases from J; bases unmatched to any gene: 4. The CDR3 sequence is CASSPGTGTDTQYF. The CDR3 bases are TGTGCCAGCAGTCCCGGGACAGGAACAGATACGCAGTATTTT.

V and J are TRBV4-2 and TRBJ2-7; 11 bases map to TRBD2. The germline CDR1 and CDR2 sequences are LGHNA and YNFKEQ. This CDR3 contains 15 residues. V dropped 6 bases and J dropped 4; count of bases not matched to a gene: 8. The CDR3 loop is CASRGTTSGEYEQYF. DNA of the CDR3: TGTGCCAGCAGGGGGACGACTAGCGGGGAATACGAGCAGTACTTC.

This chain links TRBV19 with TRBJ2-5; a weak D match, TRBD1 (5 bases). V lost 4 bases and J lost 5, with 14 bases in between. Germline loops: CDR1 LNHDA, CDR2 SQIVND (reference sequence). The CDR3 consists of 14 residues. CDR3 region: CASSRSQGMETQYF. CDR3 nucleotide sequence: TGTGCCAGTAGTAGGTCGCAGGGAATGGAGACCCAGTACTTC. The full variable domain, completed using reference TRBV19 and TRBJ2-5, is DGGITQSPKYLFRKEGQNVTLSCEQNLNHDAMYWYRQDPGQGLRLIYYSQIVNDFQKGDIAEGYSVSREKKESFPLTVTSAQKNPTAFYLCASSRSQGMETQYFGPGTRLLVL.

The rearrangement joins TRBV29-1 to TRBJ2-1; 16 bases align to TRBD2. V gave up 6 bases and J gave up 8 bases; unmatched junction bases: 13. This CDR3 has 17 residues. Germline V gene lookup returns CDR1 SQVTM and CDR2 ANQGSEA. The CDR3 DNA reads TGCAGCGTGCCCAGGAGGGGACTAGCGGGAGGGGGGGATGAGCAGTTCTTC. Amino acids: CSVPRRGLAGGGDEQFF.

This clone showed up just a few times. The chain combines TRBV19 with TRBJ1-2; 7 bases match TRBD1. With 5 bases clipped from V and 2 bases from J, the junction kept 5 bases outside the gene matches. The CDR3 length is 14 residues. CDR1 and CDR2 (germline): LNHDA, SQIVND (reference sequence). Written as DNA, the CDR3 is TGTGCCAGTAGTGACGACAGGGAGAACTATGGCTACACCTTC. This codes for CASSDDRENYGYTF.

There are many counts of this clone. The chain employs TRBV15 and TRBJ1-2; D is unclear. Germline values: CDR1 LNHNV, CDR2 YYDKDF (reference sequence). This CDR3 spans 11 amino acids. The germline V and J ends were trimmed by 3 bases and 1 base, with 0 bases remaining between them. DNA of the CDR3: TGTGCCACCAGCAGTAACTATGGCTACACCTTC. Protein product: CATSSNYGYTF.

V gene TRBV5-1 combines with J gene TRBJ2-5; 9 nucleotides align to TRBD2. The CDR3 extends over 15 amino acids. With V trimmed by 0 bases and J by 2 bases, 2 bases remained unmatched. Germline CDR1 reads SGHRS; CDR2 reads YFSETQ. CDR3 loop: CASSLVGLAQETQYF. In DNA form, the CDR3 reads TGCGCCAGCAGCTTGGTGGGACTAGCTCAAGAGACCCAGTACTTC.

V usage is TRBV7-8 and J usage is TRBJ1-2; the D is unclear. This CDR3 has 12 amino acids. Germline V CDR1 and CDR2: SGHVS, FQNEAQ. Trimming stripped 6 bases from V and 0 bases from J, with 5 bases between. The DNA of the CDR3 is TGTGCCAGCAGTCCTCCTAACTATGGCTACACCTTC. It codes for CASSPPNYGYTF.

The rearrangement links TRBV2 to TRBJ2-5; D call uncertain. Germline V lookup: CDR1 SNHLY, CDR2 FYNNEI. V was clipped by 7 bases and J by 5 bases, with 11 bases between them. This CDR3 has 12 amino acids. CDR3 in DNA: TGTGCCAGCATGGCTAGACCTGAGACCCAGTACTTC. Amino acid sequence: CASMARPETQYF.

With regard to this clone: A single base separates this from a much larger clone, so it may be a read error. The V gene is TRBV11-2, the J gene TRBJ1-5; no clear D gene. The CDR3 loop spans 15 amino acids. The germline CDR1 and CDR2 sequences are SGHAT and FQNNGV. V shed 5 bases and J shed 0 bases, with 11 bases lying between them. CDR3 loop: CASSPDALSNQPQHF. The CDR3 DNA reads TGTGCCAGCAGCCCGGACGCGCTTAGCAATCAGCCCCAGCATTTT. Looking up the rest from reference TRBV11-2 and TRBJ1-5 gives the full variable domain: EAGVAQSPRYKIIEKRQSVAFWCNPISGHATLYWYQQILGQGPKLLIQFQNNGVVDDSQLPKDRFSAERLKGVDSTLKIQPAKLEDSAVYLCASSPDALSNQPQHFGDGTRLSIL.

This sequence joins TRBV5-1 and TRBJ2-7, with no clear D. The CDR3 has 13 residues. The germline V and J ends were trimmed by 0 bases and 2 bases, with 6 bases remaining between them. The V gene's germline CDR1 is SGHRS and CDR2 YFSETQ. CDR3: CASSLALAYEQYF. In nucleotides, the CDR3 is TGCGCCAGCAGCTTGGCTTTGGCCTACGAGCAGTACTTC.

This chain joins TRBV5-1 and TRBJ2-7; a weak D match, TRBD1 (6 bases). From germline, CDR1 is SGHRS and CDR2 YFSETQ. The CDR3 runs 12 residues. Trimming shortened V by 1 base and J by 5 bases, and 7 bases separated the two germline ends. CDR3 bases: TGCGCCAGCAGCTTGCAGGGGCACGAGCAGTACTTC. Translated: CASSLQGHEQYF.

There are a few counts of this clone. The chain carries TRBV2 and TRBJ1-2; TRBD1 might be the D (5 bases). The length of the CDR3 is 12 residues. The V gene's germline CDR1 is SNHLY and CDR2 FYNNEI. Trimming removed 4 bases from V and 10 bases from J, with 13 bases in between. In DNA, the CDR3 is TGTGCCAGCAGTGGGGAGACAGCGGCCTACACCTTC. This codes for CASSGETAAYTF.

The chain combines TRBV19 with TRBJ1-5; D is unclear. CDR1 is LNHDA, CDR2 SQIVND, per germline (reference sequence). The V end lost 6 bases, the J end lost 4 bases, and 7 bases lay between the germline ends. The CDR3 runs 12 residues. The CDR3 DNA reads as TGTGCCAGTAGCCCGAATAATCAGCCCCAGCATTTT. It is translated as CASSPNNQPQHF.

This rearrangement joins TRBV6-5 to TRBJ1-2; D might be TRBD1 (6 bases). V was shortened by 6 bases and J by 1 base, with 9 bases between the two germline ends. Germline V gives CDR1 MNHEY, CDR2 SVGAGI. This CDR3 is 13 amino acids long. Here the CDR3 DNA reads TGTGCCAGCAGGTCGGGACATAACTATGGCTACACCTTC. The encoded protein is CASRSGHNYGYTF.

In the case of this clone: Other DNA variants within this sample encode the same CDR3. The chain has TRBV28 and TRBJ1-1; 8 nucleotides agree with TRBD1. The CDR3 spans 12 residues. Per the germline V gene, CDR1 is MDHEN and CDR2 is SYDVKM. The junction had 0 bases not matched to a gene; V was cut back by 8 bases and J by 1 base. This CDR3 reads CASGQGNTEAFF. The CDR3 DNA follows: TGTGCCAGCGGACAGGGGAACACTGAAGCTTTCTTT.

The chain couples TRBV4-1 to TRBJ2-5, with unresolved D. The J call may be incorrect, as the DNA end agrees better with TRBJ2-7. The germline V gene has CDR1 MGHRA and CDR2 YSYEKL. This CDR3 spans 14 amino acids. The CDR3 loop is CASSQVAESYEQYF. The CDR3 nucleotides are TGCGCCAGCAGCCAAGTGGCGGAGTCCTACGAGCAGTACTTC.

The V call is TRBV9, the J call TRBJ2-3, with D possibly being TRBD1 (6 bases). Trimming shortened V by 3 bases and J by 0 bases, and 11 bases separated the two germline ends. This CDR3 spans 15 amino acids. Germline V gene sequence: CDR1 SGDLS, CDR2 YYNGEE. The chain's CDR3 is CASSATQGSTDTQYF. The CDR3 DNA sequence: TGTGCCAGCAGCGCAACACAGGGAAGCACAGATACGCAGTATTTT.

The chain uses TRBV20-1 and TRBJ2-7; 9 bases match TRBD2. The trim removed 7 bases at V and 5 bases at J, leaving 3 bases unmatched. Per the germline V gene, CDR1 is DFQATT and CDR2 is SNEGSKA (reference sequence). The CDR3 is 11 residues long. The CDR3 protein is CSVSGRDEQYF. In nucleotides, the CDR3 is TGCAGTGTTAGCGGGAGAGACGAGCAGTACTTC.